This T cell receptor beta chain was sequenced during a study of blood T cell repertoires in COVID-19. The overall study: Specimens from acute and convalescent COVID-19 originated in the United States, Italy and Spain. T cells, B-cell-depleted T cells, or PBMCs provided the cDNA or gDNA that served as material.

In the original workflow: How many nucleated cells were present was estimated from reference gene primer amplification. The repertoire was sequenced with immunoSEQ multiplex PCR; TCRdb's copy has only in-frame clones and lacks some. For V, J and clone size, that table is used; D and trimming come from the DNA. In the table there are around 150,000 clones, around 93% of which are singletons. Germline assignment: CDR1 SGDLS and CDR2 YYNGEE. This CDR3 has 14 residues. V was trimmed by 2 bases and J by 5 bases, leaving 10 bases between them. The sequenced sample consisted of peripheral blood. This sequence originates from a woman in her fifties or sixties with acute or convalescent COVID-19. The chain employs TRBV9 and TRBJ1-4, with no clear D. The CDR3 region is CASSVTQRNEKLFF. In DNA, the CDR3 is TGTGCCAGCAGCGTGACTCAGAGAAATGAAAAACTGTTTTTT.